What follows describes a single T cell receptor (beta chain). Antigen: not known. With 5 bases clipped from V and 1 base from J, the junction kept 13 bases outside the gene matches. This CDR3 comprises 17 residues. Germline V gives CDR1 SQVTM, CDR2 ANQGSEA. TCRdb keeps only in-frame clones here, not all; method: immunoSEQ multiplex PCR. The sample lists 200,000 to 300,000 clones; roughly 91% were seen once. These data originate in a study of cytomegalovirus exposure and HLA in healthy donors. Study-level findings and limits: As confirmed in vitro, a few CMV-associated chains were specific for CMV antigens.

The donors were part of the validation cohort, which consisted of over a hundred subjects and was separate from the first cohort of under 750 subjects. Sequenced: PBMCs. The receptor's source is a woman aged 25 to 45 in good health and CMV-seronegative. The J gene is TRBJ1-1, the V gene TRBV29-1, with 10 bases fitting TRBD1. In DNA form, the CDR3 reads TGCAGCGTTCACCCCCCGGGACAGGGGCTTAAGAACACTGAAGCTTTCTTT. Protein sequence: CSVHPPGQGLKNTEAFF.